These 18 T cell receptor beta chains were all obtained from the same sample, sequenced in a study of graft-versus-host responses after intestinal transplantation. The data were produced by immunoSEQ multiplex PCR, yet TCRdb's version contains in-frame clones alone and is incomplete. This table holds fewer than 10,000 clones, around four fifths found once. Graft tissue was processed to release intraepithelial and lamina propria lymphocytes. Specimen: ileum tissue, collected 500 to 550 days after intestinal transplant. All receptors come from a human patient who received an intestinal transplant, so some T cells may come from the graft donor.

The V and J genes are TRBV27 and TRBJ2-5; 7 bases align to TRBD2. Germline V lookup: CDR1 MNHEY, CDR2 SMNVEV (reference sequence). The CDR3 runs to 16 residues. With V trimmed by 4 bases and J by 5 bases, 13 bases remained unmatched. CDR3 nucleotides: TGTGCCAGCAGTTATTCGGCTAGCGGCCGCGGGGAGACCCAGTACTTC. It translates to CASSYSASGRGETQYF.

In DNA, the CDR3 is TGTGCCAGTAGTATGTGGACAGGGGGCGAGGCTGGGGCCAACGTCCTGACTTTC. The encoded protein is CASSMWTGGEAGANVLTF. V gene TRBV19 combines with J gene TRBJ2-6; 11 bases are a match to TRBD1. Germline V gene lookup returns CDR1 LNHDA and CDR2 SQIVND (reference sequence). This CDR3 is built from 18 residues. V lost 3 bases to trimming and J lost 2 bases; unmatched junction nucleotides: 6.

The V call is TRBV27, the J call TRBJ2-1; TRBD2 matches at 12 bases. Germline-derived CDR1 and CDR2 are MNHEY and SMNVEV (reference sequence). Trimming removed 6 bases from V and 9 bases from J; junction bases left unmatched: 24. CDR3 length: 20 amino acids. In DNA form, the CDR3 reads TGTGCCAGCAGCCGACAGGGACAGGGGTGGGCTAGCGGGAGGGATGGTGAGCAGTTCTTC. This codes for CASSRQGQGWASGRDGEQFF.

This rearrangement joins TRBV11-2 to TRBJ2-3, with 10 bases fitting TRBD2. The CDR3 has 13 amino acids. The germline CDR1 and CDR2 sequences are SGHAT and FQNNGV. V dropped 6 bases and J dropped 6; count of bases not matched to a gene: 3. The CDR3, as DNA: TGTGCCAGCAGACTAGCGGGGCAGGATACGCAGTATTTT. Translating gives CASRLAGQDTQYF.

The rearrangement links TRBV30 to TRBJ2-1; TRBD1 matches 8 bases. Germline V gene lookup returns CDR1 GTSNPN and CDR2 SVGIG (reference sequence). The CDR3 runs to 15 residues. The ends lost 2 bases at V and 8 bases at J; junction bases unmatched: 11. In DNA form, the CDR3 reads TGTGCCTGGAGTCCCCGGGACAGGCGGCTTGATGAGCAGTTCTTC. Protein product: CAWSPRDRRLDEQFF.

The V and J genes are TRBV11-2 and TRBJ1-2; D ambiguous. V shed 7 bases and J shed 7 bases, with 22 bases lying between them. The CDR3 sequence is 15 residues long. Germline values: CDR1 SGHAT, CDR2 FQNNGV. The CDR3 here is CASTYTENFFTGYTF. CDR3 nucleotides: TGTGCCAGCACCTATACCGAGAATTTCTTTACTGGCTACACCTTC.

CDR3 sequence reads: CASSEAGWYSTNEKLFF. CDR3 sequence (DNA): TGTGCCAGCAGTGAAGCTGGGTGGTACAGTACTAATGAAAAACTGTTTTTT. V and J are TRBV6-1 and TRBJ1-4; D is unresolved. The CDR3 has 17 amino acids. V lost 0 bases to trimming and J lost 2 bases, with 13 bases between them. Looked up from germline, CDR1 is MNHNS and CDR2 is SASEGT.

The V gene is TRBV21-1, the J gene TRBJ2-1; TRBD2, the table's D call, was not compared with the DNA. TRBV21-1 is labeled a pseudogene. The CDR3 has 19 residues. The CDR3 sequence is CASSRGLAGGPSHLDEQFF. The CDR3 DNA reads as TGTGCCAGCAGCAGAGGACTAGCGGGAGGGCCCTCTCATTTGGATGAGCAGTTCTTC.

The V call is TRBV5-1, the J call TRBJ1-1; 9 nucleotides match TRBD1. This CDR3 has 14 residues. Germline assignment: CDR1 SGHRS and CDR2 YFSETQ. With 4 bases clipped from V and 2 bases from J, the junction kept 3 bases outside the gene matches. The CDR3 nucleotides are TGCGCCAGCAGCATGGGACAGGGTAACACTGAAGCTTTCTTT. This codes for CASSMGQGNTEAFF.

The chain carries TRBV7-9 and TRBJ1-1; 8 bases align to TRBD1. With 3 bases clipped from V and 0 bases from J, the junction kept 6 bases outside the gene matches. CDR1 is SEHNR, CDR2 FQNEAQ, per germline (reference sequence). The CDR3 has 16 residues. The CDR3, as DNA: TGTGCCAGCAGCTTCCCCCCAGGGGGCGTGAACACTGAAGCTTTCTTT. This sequence encodes CASSFPPGGVNTEAFF.

Only a few counts were recorded for this clone. V gene TRBV5-1 combines with J gene TRBJ2-3, with D possibly being TRBD2 (6 bases). This CDR3 comprises 15 residues. Germline CDR1 reads SGHRS; CDR2 reads YFSETQ. Trimming took 4 bases from V and 5 from J, leaving 17 bases between them. The DNA of the CDR3 is TGCGCCAGCAGCGGGTCGGGGCAGGGAGGAGATACGCAGTATTTT. Translation: CASSGSGQGGDTQYF. Based on the CDR3 plus reference TRBV5-1 and TRBJ2-3, the full variable domain is KAGVTQTPRYLIKTRGQQVTLSCSPISGHRSVSWYQQTPGQGLQFLFEYFSETQRNKGNFPGRFSGRQFSNSRSEMNVSTLELGDSALYLCASSGSGQGGDTQYFGPGTRLTVL.

The V call is TRBV16, the J call TRBJ2-7; TRBD2 is a possible D gene (5 bases). The CDR3 is 14 residues long. The germline V and J ends were trimmed by 4 bases and 4 bases, with 14 bases remaining between them. Germline lookup yields CDR1 KGHSY and CDR2 FQNENV. This chain's CDR3 is CASSPTVPGYEQYF. CDR3 in DNA: TGTGCCAGCAGCCCGACTGTCCCGGGGTACGAGCAGTACTTC.

The chain is built from TRBV5-1 and TRBJ2-7; TRBD2 matches 8 bases. The CDR3 covers 14 residues. Germline V lookup: CDR1 SGHRS, CDR2 YFSETQ. The ends lost 1 base at V and 6 bases at J; junction bases unmatched: 6. The CDR3 DNA follows: TGCGCCAGCAGCTTGAGGAGCGGGAGTGGCGAGCAGTACTTC. Translated: CASSLRSGSGEQYF.

This rearrangement joins TRBV6-5 to TRBJ2-7; D gene uncertain. This CDR3 is 13 amino acids long. The germline V gene encodes CDR1 MNHEY and CDR2 SVGAGI. Trimming shortened V by 6 bases and J by 3 bases, and 12 bases separated the two germline ends. The CDR3 loop is CASSERRYYEQYF. CDR3 in DNA: TGTGCCAGCAGCGAAAGACGGTACTACGAGCAGTACTTC.

The CDR3 nucleotides read TGTGCCAGCAGCCCAGGGGAGACCCAGTACTTC. Protein sequence: CASSPGETQYF. This chain links TRBV6-6 with TRBJ2-5, with D perhaps matching TRBD1 (5 bases). The V end lost 6 bases, the J end lost 5 bases, and 7 bases lay between the germline ends. CDR3 size: 11 residues. Germline assignment: CDR1 MNHNY and CDR2 SVGAGI (reference sequence).

V and J are TRBV30 and TRBJ1-5; D is possibly TRBD1 (6 bases). CDR3 length equals 16 residues. Germline loops: CDR1 GTSNPN, CDR2 SVGIG (reference sequence). The V and J ends lost 5 bases and 6 bases respectively, with 23 bases between them. CDR3: CAWSPLGMGAGQPQHF. The DNA of the CDR3 is TGTGCCTGGTCCCCACTGGGTATGGGGGCAGGTCAGCCCCAGCATTTT.

V usage is TRBV11-2 and J usage is TRBJ2-1; D may be TRBD1 (5 bases). Germline V CDR1 and CDR2: SGHAT, FQNNGV. Trimming took off 8 bases at V and 7 bases at J, with 15 bases between the two ends. The CDR3 covers 13 residues. The CDR3 is CASGPAGWNEQFF. The CDR3 coding sequence is TGTGCCAGCGGCCCCGCAGGGTGGAATGAGCAGTTCTTC.

A remark on this clone: One end of the junction varies from germline; a read error may be responsible. The chain combines TRBV6-5 with TRBJ2-7; 9 bases agree with TRBD2. Germline V lookup: CDR1 MNHEY, CDR2 SVGAGI. This CDR3 region has 14 residues. CDR3 residues: CASCYRGGGYEQYF. Written as DNA, the CDR3 is TGTGCCAGCTGTTACCGCGGGGGGGGATACGAGCAGTACTTC.